The 16 T cell receptor beta chains in this list originate from one sample, sequenced in a study of blood T cells in healthy people across ages. The second PCR ran about 6 to 12 cycles with a sample-barcoded 5' primer and J-beta primers. MiXCR, run by TCRdb on the 5' RACE reads, gives a single entry per CDR3 protein. The repertoire holds 650,000 to 950,000 distinct CDR3 sequences, 40% to 50% seen once, with about a fifth in the top ten. The specimen sequenced was blood. The receptors shown here come from a man between 60 and 75 years old in good health.

The V and J genes are TRBV5-1 and TRBJ2-3; possibly TRBD1 for D (5 bases). CDR1 is SGHRS, CDR2 YFSETQ, per germline. The CDR3 length is 18 residues. V was clipped by 4 bases and J by 0 bases, with 21 bases between them. The CDR3 region has the DNA TGCGCCAGCAGCACTGGACACGTTTCCCCCTATAGCACAGATACGCAGTATTTT. Amino acid sequence: CASSTGHVSPYSTDTQYF.

The chain has TRBV5-1 and TRBJ2-5; 7 bases align to TRBD1. The ends lost 1 base at V and 8 bases at J; junction bases unmatched: 14. Germline values: CDR1 SGHRS, CDR2 YFSETQ. This CDR3 is 16 amino acids long. The CDR3 nucleotides are TGCGCCAGCAGCTTGTTCGGACAGGCGATACTAGGTACCCAGTACTTC. Amino acid sequence: CASSLFGQAILGTQYF.

In DNA, the CDR3 is TGTGCCAGCAGCTTTGGGGGCCTCTACGAGCAGTACTTC. It codes for CASSFGGLYEQYF. This chain joins TRBV11-3 and TRBJ2-7; D perhaps matches TRBD1 (6 bases). Between the trimmed V and J ends, which lost 3 bases and 3 bases, there was a span of 9 bases. The CDR3 contains 13 residues. Germline V gives CDR1 SGHNT, CDR2 YENEEA.

The chain links TRBV20-1 to TRBJ1-2; no clear D gene. Trimming shortened V by 5 bases and J by 0 bases, and 16 bases separated the two germline ends. The CDR3 spans 15 residues. CDR1 is DFQATT, CDR2 SNEGSKA, per germline (reference sequence). The CDR3 spells CSAGINGRTNYGYTF. Written as DNA, the CDR3 is TGCAGTGCTGGTATAAACGGTCGGACTAACTATGGCTACACCTTC.

This clonotype was counted ten times or more. The gene calls are TRBV2 and TRBJ2-1, with 7 nucleotides matching TRBD1. Germline lookup yields CDR1 SNHLY and CDR2 FYNNEI. V was pared by 8 bases and J by 3 bases, with 7 bases of the junction left unmatched. The CDR3 covers 14 residues. The CDR3 DNA is TGTGCCAGCGATGACAGGGAAATCTACAATGAGCAGTTCTTC. This sequence encodes CASDDREIYNEQFF.

This clonotype was seen once. The chain has TRBV6-6 and TRBJ1-1; D may be TRBD1 (5 bases). The V end lost 6 bases, the J end lost 5 bases, and 19 bases lay between the germline ends. Germline CDR1 and CDR2: MNHNY and SVGAGI (reference sequence). The CDR3 has 15 amino acids. The CDR3 DNA reads as TGTGCCAGCAGAGGTCTAACAGGTCGAGGGACTGAAGCTTTCTTT. Protein sequence: CASRGLTGRGTEAFF.

The chain links TRBV6-5 to TRBJ2-7; the D gene is possibly TRBD1 (6 bases). Trimming stripped 5 bases from V and 3 bases from J, with 14 bases between. There are 14 residues in the CDR3. Germline-derived CDR1 and CDR2 are MNHEY and SVGAGI. This CDR3 reads CASSRTAGDYEQYF. The CDR3 region has the DNA TGTGCCAGCAGTCGGACAGCCGGGGACTACGAGCAGTACTTC.

This clonotype occurred a few times. This chain joins TRBV10-3 and TRBJ2-4; D is perhaps TRBD1 (6 bases). Germline CDR1 reads ENHRY; CDR2 reads SYGVKD. The CDR3 is 16 residues long. Trimming stripped 4 bases from V and 0 bases from J, with 13 bases between. The CDR3 DNA reads TGTGCCATCAGTGCACAGGGCCCCTTAGCCAAAAACATTCAGTACTTC. Its translation is CAISAQGPLAKNIQYF.

V is TRBV6-2 or TRBV6-3 and J is TRBJ2-6, with 9 bases aligning to TRBD1. J was trimmed by 2 bases and V by 6 bases; bases with no gene match: 5. Germline V gene data show CDR1 as MNHEY and CDR2 as SVGEGT. This CDR3 comprises 16 residues. CDR3 nucleotides: TGTGCCAGCAGGGACACAGGGGGCGCTGGGGCCAACGTCCTGACTTTC. Translating it yields CASRDTGGAGANVLTF.

The V call is TRBV15, the J call TRBJ1-3; unclear D gene. Trimming left V 0 bases short and J 0 bases short, with 18 bases between. The CDR3 is 19 amino acids. Per germline, CDR1 LNHNV and CDR2 YYDKDF (reference sequence). The chain's CDR3 is CATSRDKMSPRNSGNTIYF. CDR3 nucleotide sequence: TGTGCCACCAGCAGAGATAAGATGTCACCCCGAAACTCTGGAAACACCATATATTTT. Full variable domain (missing parts from reference TRBV15 and TRBJ1-3): DAMVIQNPRYQVTQFGKPVTLSCSQTLNHNVMYWYQQKSSQAPKLLFHYYDKDFNNEADTPDNFQSRRPNTSFCFLDIRSPGLGDTAMYLCATSRDKMSPRNSGNTIYFGEGSWLTVV.

The chain uses TRBV9 and TRBJ1-1; D is possibly TRBD1 (5 bases). Germline CDR1 SGDLS, CDR2 YYNGEE. The V end lost 3 bases, the J end lost 5 bases, and 17 bases lay between the germline ends. This CDR3 contains 15 residues. The CDR3 is CASSARGIGGTEAFF. The CDR3 DNA reads TGTGCCAGCAGCGCCCGAGGGATTGGGGGAACTGAAGCTTTCTTT.

This clonotype showed up just a few times. The chain carries TRBV3-1 and TRBJ1-2; maybe TRBD1 (5 bases). Trimming took off 5 bases at V and 8 bases at J, with 12 bases between the two ends. CDR1 is LGHDT and CDR2 is YNNKEL in the germline V gene (reference sequence). The CDR3 runs 12 residues. The DNA of the CDR3 is TGTGCCAGCAGCGGAGGGGCCAGGGGCTACACCTTC. This codes for CASSGGARGYTF.

The V gene is TRBV24-1, the J gene TRBJ2-5, with D possibly called TRBD1 or TRBD2 (5 bases each). V was clipped by 3 bases and J by 1 base, with 11 bases between them. This CDR3 is 15 amino acids long. Germline V gives CDR1 KGHDR, CDR2 SFDVKD. The CDR3: CATSDARDGQETQYF. The CDR3 DNA reads as TGTGCCACCAGTGATGCCCGGGACGGCCAAGAGACCCAGTACTTC.

The rearrangement links TRBV2 to TRBJ2-1; TRBD1 matches 10 bases. Germline V gene lookup returns CDR1 SNHLY and CDR2 FYNNEI. V lost 11 bases to trimming and J lost 7 bases; unmatched junction nucleotides: 14. The CDR3 has 15 residues. CDR3 sequence: CAGNRPGQGNNEQFF. The DNA for the CDR3 is TGTGCCGGCAATAGACCGGGACAGGGGAATAATGAGCAGTTCTTC. The whole variable domain, remainder taken from reference TRBV2 and TRBJ2-1, is EPEVTQTPSHQVTQMGQEVILRCVPISNHLYFYWYRQILGQKVEFLVSFYNNEISEKSEIFDDQFSVERPDGSNFTLKIRSTKLEDSAMYFCAGNRPGQGNNEQFFGPGTRLTVL.

To note about this clonotype: A read error may explain this, as a much larger clone is one base away. The rearrangement joins TRBV4-3 to TRBJ1-2, with D possibly TRBD1 on 5 matching bases. Germline values: CDR1 LGHNA, CDR2 YSLEER. This CDR3 contains 15 residues. The CDR3 region has the DNA TGCGCCAGCGGCCAAGAAGGGGCGGAGTACTATGGCTACACCTTC. Translating gives CASGQEGAEYYGYTF.

The V call is TRBV18, the J call TRBJ2-7, with D possibly being TRBD1 (5 bases). V lost 2 bases and J 2 bases, leaving 13 bases between the germline ends. The CDR3 has 15 amino acids. Germline lookup yields CDR1 KGHSH and CDR2 LQKENI. The chain's CDR3 is CASSPGAASTYEQYF. The CDR3 DNA reads as TGTGCCAGCTCACCAGGGGCAGCCTCTACCTACGAGCAGTACTTC.